This T cell receptor (beta chain) stems from a study of T cell repertoires in cytomegalovirus infection. Study-wide background: Peptides in the study included HLA-C-restricted and HLA-B-restricted CMV epitopes. Study-wide findings and caveats: Based on cumulative public TCR beta family frequency, carriers of CMV plus the relevant HLA were identified.

From the reads, TCRdb called clonotypes with MiXCR, one entry per CDR3 protein. This sample yields some 270,000 distinct CDR3 sequences, of which less than 25% are seen a single time; roughly 19% belongs to the top ten. The CDR3 totals 13 residues. Per the germline V gene, CDR1 is SQVTM and CDR2 is ANQGSEA. Between the trimmed V and J ends, which lost 6 bases and 4 bases, there was a span of 13 bases. This clonotype was observed a handful of times. Its target is not known. V gene TRBV29-1 combines with J gene TRBJ2-1; D unclear. The sample was cultured PBMCs, taken from culture after CMV antigen stimulation. This receptor was identified in a human donor in good health (CMV status not recorded). Some clones in this sample may be carry-over from other donors' samples. The CDR3 sequence is CSVAPINYNEQFF. DNA of the CDR3: TGCAGCGTGGCGCCCATTAATTACAATGAGCAGTTCTTC.